Sequencing of this T cell receptor beta chain was carried out in a study of shared clonotypes between healthy human individuals (dated by TCRdb to about 2020). As for the study more broadly: The cohort included three men and a couple of women between 18 and 49 years of age. For each donor, CD4 naive and CD4 memory were each run on three plates, CD8 naive on two plates, and CD8 memory on one plate. The study deeply sequenced blood TCR repertoires of five healthy adults to estimate repertoire size and the extent of clonotype sharing between individuals. To increase sequencing depth and limit assay-specific biases, different laboratories used diverse techniques to prepare libraries and sequence TCR repertoires. Per donor, leukapheresis produced somewhere between about 0.9 and 9 billion PBMCs. What the authors observed across the whole study: The small number of donors limited the genetic and exposure-history diversity represented. Across a handful of donors, approximately 4.9% of naive CD4, approximately 4% of naive CD8, around 2.5% of memory CD4, and roughly 0.41% of memory CD8 clonotypes were shared. Compared with non-shared clonotypes, the clonotypes found in all four sorted-subset donors had higher generation probabilities. Pairwise subsampling led to the expectation that sequencing depth would affect the degree of clonotype sharing among donors. Only blood was sampled, and tissue TCR repertoires likely differ from those in blood. Incomplete sequencing was indicated by rarefaction of sorted-subset datasets, despite the large sequencing depth. Naive subsets generally had larger estimated clonotype richness than memory subsets.

The donors were healthy, HIV-negative adults with no recently reported acute infections or vaccinations. Every donor was a Caucasian adult living in Nashville, Tennessee, USA. CD4+ T cells were enriched by magnetic negative selection, after which naive cells were positively selected on CD45RA and the negative fraction was taken as the memory subset. Blood was collected by leukapheresis, and PBMCs were isolated by Ficoll-Histopaque density gradient centrifugation and then cryopreserved in liquid nitrogen vapor phase. Analytical flow cytometry was used to check the purity and quantity of every magnetically sorted T cell population. From each sorted fraction, genomic DNA was isolated and quantified by UV absorbance on a Nanodrop 2000c. Using the deep immunoSEQ assay, multiplex PCR amplified TCR CDR3 regions from genomic DNA. For each cell subset, the extracted genomic DNA was distributed evenly across all wells of several immunoSEQ 96-well plates, and each plate served as one replicate. For sorted subsets, about 200 ng genomic DNA, equal to 30,000 or so T cell genomes, was loaded into each replicate PCR. Purified libraries were quantified with a Qubit 3.0 fluorometer, sized on a Bioanalyzer 2100, and re-quantified with the KAPA Library Quantification kit. Every immunoSEQ 96-well plate was sequenced on a dedicated single-read 150-cycle Illumina NextSeq 550 flow cell. Processing in the source paper ran as follows. The immunoSEQ output contained only junctional sequences without quality scores, so filtering could not match that applied to full-length reads. To assign V/J genes and CDR3, sequences were annotated using PyIR, a Python wrapper for IgBLAST v1.9, with IMGT germline references. Reads were filtered out if the reads had weak V/J assignments (E-value above 1e-6), no CDR3, stop codons, out-of-frame junctions, or ambiguous translated residues. V3J clonotypes were defined as sequences sharing an identical inferred V gene, J gene, and CDR3 amino acid sequence. To compute the percentage overlap between repertoires, the number of shared unique clonotypes was divided by the size of the smaller repertoire. RTK rarefaction, the Chao1 estimator, and Recon v2.1 estimates of unobserved clonotypes were used to assess repertoire richness. For all TCRbeta clonotypes obtained by the gDNA method from several donors, generation probabilities were computed with OLGA. Here the immuneACCESS table is served through TCRdb, limited to in-frame sequences with V and J called. Missing clones are a known gap in these copies; in checked studies unresolved V genes cover under half, and the rest lacks a known reason. From that table come the V and J calls and clone size; the DNA was used to work out D and trimming. The sample profile shows approximately 2.1 million clones; 90% to 95% of them were found once. The ten top clones hold 0.35% to 0.45% of the sample.

A word on this clone: Its recognized antigen is unknown. No much larger clone is present one base from it, and per-base qualities are unavailable.

CDR1 and CDR2 (SEHNR, FQNEAQ) derive from the germline V gene (reference sequence). From the cysteine through the phenylalanine, the CDR3 covers 16 amino acids. Only the CDR3 DNA stays, 48 bases, in frame from base 1. V loses 4 bases, J loses 3 bases, and the germline ends lie 18 bases apart. Recombination connected TRBV7-9 to TRBJ1-2, with no confidently assigned D gene. The sample was naive CD4+ T cells from PBMCs. The sample's cell subset or site, from its label and the paper: CD45RA+ positively selected. This sequence originates from a man aged 18 to 30 in good health. Some clones in this sample may be carry-over from other donors' samples. At the DNA level, the sequence is TGTGCCAGCAGCTCATTACGAGAAGGTTCGTACTATGGCTACACCTTC. Its coded protein is CASSSLREGSYYGYTF.